Detailed here is one T cell receptor beta chain. The antigen is undetermined. These data originate in a study of OX40 agonist ivuxolimab in advanced cancers. General study findings and limits: Low normalized clonal expansion also occurred in some nonresponding patients. Patients with a partial response at 0.1-3.0 mg/kg had among the lowest clonal expansion. The CD4+ and CD8+ T cells in the blood had expanded clonally by week 6 at 0.1 to 3.0 mg/kg.

Using immunoSEQ multiplex PCR, the repertoire was profiled, and TCRdb retains in-frame clones only, with some absent. The data show around 67,000 clones, just over 90% seen once. Between the trimmed V and J ends, which lost 0 bases and 12 bases, there was a span of 9 bases. Germline assignment: CDR1 ENHRY and CDR2 SYGVKD. The CDR3 length is 11 residues. The chain combines TRBV10-3 with TRBJ2-7; tentatively, D is TRBD1 or TRBD2 (5 bases each). Sequencing was performed on CD4+ or CD8+ T cells sorted from blood, taken in a trial of the OX40 agonist ivuxolimab. The source is an adult with an advanced solid tumor such as melanoma, head and neck, liver or kidney cancer. CDR3 region: CAISESGALYF. Here the CDR3 DNA reads TGTGCCATCAGTGAGTCCGGGGCTCTGTACTTC.